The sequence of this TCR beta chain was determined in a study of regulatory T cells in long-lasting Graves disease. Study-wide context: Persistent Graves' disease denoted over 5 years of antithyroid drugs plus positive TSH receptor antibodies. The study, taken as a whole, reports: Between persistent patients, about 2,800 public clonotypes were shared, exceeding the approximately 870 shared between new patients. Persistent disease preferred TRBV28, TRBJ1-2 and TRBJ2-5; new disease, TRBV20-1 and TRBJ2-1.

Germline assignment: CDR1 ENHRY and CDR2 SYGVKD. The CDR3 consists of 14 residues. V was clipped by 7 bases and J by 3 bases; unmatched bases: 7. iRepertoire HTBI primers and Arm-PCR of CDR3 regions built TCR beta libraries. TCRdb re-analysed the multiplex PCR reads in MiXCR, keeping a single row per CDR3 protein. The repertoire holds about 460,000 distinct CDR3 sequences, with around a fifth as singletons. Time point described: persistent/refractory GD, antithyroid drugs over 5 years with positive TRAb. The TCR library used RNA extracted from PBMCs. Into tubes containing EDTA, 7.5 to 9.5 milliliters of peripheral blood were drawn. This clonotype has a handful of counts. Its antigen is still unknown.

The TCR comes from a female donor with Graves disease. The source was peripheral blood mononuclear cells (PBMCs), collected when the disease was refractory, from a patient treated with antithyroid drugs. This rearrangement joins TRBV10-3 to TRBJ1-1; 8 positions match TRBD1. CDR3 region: CAITDTGGYTEAFF. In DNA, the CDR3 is TGTGCCATCACCGACACAGGGGGGTACACTGAAGCTTTCTTT.